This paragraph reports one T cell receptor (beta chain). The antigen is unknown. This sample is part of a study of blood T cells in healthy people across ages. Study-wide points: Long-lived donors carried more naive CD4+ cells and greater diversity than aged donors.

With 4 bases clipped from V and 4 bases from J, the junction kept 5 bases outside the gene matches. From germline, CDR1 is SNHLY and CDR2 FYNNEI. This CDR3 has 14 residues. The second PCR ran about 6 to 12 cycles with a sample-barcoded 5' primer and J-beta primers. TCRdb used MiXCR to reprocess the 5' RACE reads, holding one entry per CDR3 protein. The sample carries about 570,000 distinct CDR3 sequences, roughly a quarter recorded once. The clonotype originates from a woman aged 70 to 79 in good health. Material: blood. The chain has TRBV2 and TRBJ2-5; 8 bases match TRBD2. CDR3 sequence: CASSAGGPVETQYF. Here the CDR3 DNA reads TGTGCCAGCAGTGCGGGGGGGCCTGTAGAGACCCAGTACTTC.